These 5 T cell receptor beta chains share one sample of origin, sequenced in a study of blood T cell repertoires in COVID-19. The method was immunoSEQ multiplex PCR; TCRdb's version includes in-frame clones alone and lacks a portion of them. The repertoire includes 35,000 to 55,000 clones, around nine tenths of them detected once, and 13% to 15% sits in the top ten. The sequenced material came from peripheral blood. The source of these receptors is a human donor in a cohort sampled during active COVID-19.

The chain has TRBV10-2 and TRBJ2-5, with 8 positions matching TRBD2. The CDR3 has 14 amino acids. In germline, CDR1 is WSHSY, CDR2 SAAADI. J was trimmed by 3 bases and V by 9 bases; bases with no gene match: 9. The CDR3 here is CASFDPTSEETQYF. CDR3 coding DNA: TGCGCCAGTTTTGACCCGACTAGCGAAGAGACCCAGTACTTC.

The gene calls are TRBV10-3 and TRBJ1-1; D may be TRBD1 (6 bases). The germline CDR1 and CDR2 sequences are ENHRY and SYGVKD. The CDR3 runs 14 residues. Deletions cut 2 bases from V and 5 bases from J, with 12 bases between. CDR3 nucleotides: TGTGCCATCAGTGAGAGTACAGGGAATACTGAAGCTTTCTTT. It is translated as CAISESTGNTEAFF.

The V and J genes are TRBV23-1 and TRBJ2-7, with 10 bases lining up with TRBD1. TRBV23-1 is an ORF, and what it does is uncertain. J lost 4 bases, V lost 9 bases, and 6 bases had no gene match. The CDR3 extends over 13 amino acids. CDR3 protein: CASSDRGVYEQYF. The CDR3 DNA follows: TGCGCCAGTTCGGACAGGGGGGTGTACGAGCAGTACTTC.

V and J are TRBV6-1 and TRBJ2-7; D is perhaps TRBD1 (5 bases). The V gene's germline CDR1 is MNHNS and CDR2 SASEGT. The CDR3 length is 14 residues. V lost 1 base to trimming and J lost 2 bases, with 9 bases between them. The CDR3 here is CASSEGTPPYEQYF. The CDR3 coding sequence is TGTGCCAGCAGTGAAGGGACACCTCCCTACGAGCAGTACTTC.

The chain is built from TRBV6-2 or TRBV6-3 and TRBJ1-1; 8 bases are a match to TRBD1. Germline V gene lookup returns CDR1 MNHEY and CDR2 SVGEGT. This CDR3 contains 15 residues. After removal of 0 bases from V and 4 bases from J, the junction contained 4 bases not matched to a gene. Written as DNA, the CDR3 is TGTGCCAGCAGTTACTCGACCACAGGGGGCACTGAAGCTTTCTTT. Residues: CASSYSTTGGTEAFF.